A selection of T cell receptor beta chains follows, all from one sample in a study of OX40 agonist ivuxolimab in advanced cancers. Here immunoSEQ multiplex PCR was the method, and the copy in TCRdb shows in-frame clones only, minus some. The repertoire consists of about 60,000 clones, with approximately 85% occurring once and the leading ten covering 0.9% to 1.1%. This material consisted of CD4+ or CD8+ T cells sorted from blood, taken in a trial of the OX40 agonist ivuxolimab. These receptors all come from an adult with an advanced solid tumor such as melanoma, head and neck, liver or kidney cancer. The CDR3 runs from the conserved cysteine through the conserved F or W. A D gene is named only where the DNA matches it firmly. The size entry is marked missing in some rows and otherwise reads once, few, many or a size class.

NA	17	TRBJ1-3	TRBV5-6	few	CASSYLAGASSGNTIYF	TGTGCCAGCAGCTATTTGGCAGGGGCATCCTCTGGAAACACCATATATTTT
TRBD1	14	TRBJ2-2	TRBV10-3	NA	CAIRGTGRTGELFF	TGTGCCATCAGAGGGACAGGGAGGACCGGGGAGCTGTTTTTT
NA	17	TRBJ1-1	TRBV14	NA	CASSPGPGSAMNTEAFF	TGTGCCAGCAGCCCAGGGCCCGGGTCCGCAATGAACACTGAAGCTTTCTTT
NA	15	TRBJ1-4	TRBV2	NA	CASSGAVQGEEKLFF	TGTGCCAGCAGTGGTGCGGTCCAGGGAGAGGAAAAACTGTTTTTT
NA	17	TRBJ2-4	TRBV19	NA	CASSIVRLGAAKNIQYF	TGTGCCAGTAGTATAGTCAGGTTGGGGGCGGCCAAAAACATTCAGTACTTC
NA	14	TRBJ2-1	TRBV7-2	once	CASSFQGTYNEQFF	TGTGCCAGCAGCTTCCAGGGAACTTACAATGAGCAGTTCTTC
NA	12	TRBJ2-1	TRBV6-1	NA	CASARVGNEQFF	TGTGCCAGCGCAAGGGTAGGAAATGAGCAGTTCTTC
NA	14	TRBJ1-4	TRBV5-1	NA	CASSAGTVNEKLFF	TGCGCCAGCAGCGCGGGGACGGTTAATGAAAAACTGTTTTTT
NA	16	TRBJ2-1	TRBV5-1	few	CASSPGQFSSYNEQFF	TGCGCCAGCAGCCCTGGACAGTTTAGCTCCTACAATGAGCAGTTCTTC
NA	16	TRBJ1-3	TRBV6-5	NA	CASSYSAASSGNTIYF	TGTGCCAGCAGTTACTCAGCCGCCAGCTCTGGAAACACCATATATTTT
NA	14	TRBJ2-7	TRBV13	NA	CASSKSGFSYEQYF	TGTGCCAGCAGCAAATCAGGGTTCTCCTACGAGCAGTACTTC
NA	14	TRBJ2-3	TRBV11-2	NA	CAVSEALLTDTQYF	TGTGCCGTTTCAGAGGCGTTGCTCACAGATACGCAGTATTTT